The 19 T cell receptor beta chains listed next were all sequenced from one sample in a study of T cell changes during pregnancy in multiple sclerosis. Sequenced by immunoSEQ multiplex PCR; TCRdb stores in-frame clones only, minus some. The sample has around 52,000 clones; approximately 87% are singletons. Sample: peripheral blood from another person, used as feeder cells. The receptor source for this set is a human donor whose cells served as feeder cells for cultures in a pregnancy study.

The chain combines TRBV4-1 with TRBJ2-3; TRBD2 agrees at 9 bases. The CDR3 is 16 amino acids. J gave up 2 bases and V 5 bases, and 8 bases lay outside the gene matches. Germline V gives CDR1 MGHRA, CDR2 YSYEKL. CDR3 in amino acids: CASSKGSSGVTDTQYF. CDR3 sequence (DNA): TGCGCCAGCAGCAAAGGGTCTAGCGGGGTCACAGATACGCAGTATTTT.

The rearrangement joins TRBV30 to TRBJ2-7; D call uncertain. This CDR3 comprises 12 residues. Trimming took 0 bases from V and 6 from J, leaving 9 bases between them. Germline assignment: CDR1 GTSNPN and CDR2 SVGIG (reference sequence). The CDR3 coding sequence is TGTGCCTGGAGTGTACTTTATGGCGAGCAGTACTTC. This translates into CAWSVLYGEQYF.

The chain employs TRBV29-1 and TRBJ1-2; D remains ambiguous. CDR1 is SQVTM and CDR2 is ANQGSEA in the germline V gene. V dropped 3 bases and J dropped 5 bases, with 7 bases sitting between them. The CDR3 sequence is 11 residues long. The CDR3 coding sequence is TGCAGCGTTGACTCCAGTTATGGCTACACCTTC. As protein: CSVDSSYGYTF.

The rearrangement joins TRBV5-4 to TRBJ1-6; 9 bases are a match to TRBD1. The germline V gene encodes CDR1 SGHNT and CDR2 YYREEE (reference sequence). The CDR3 totals 14 residues. Trimming took 3 bases from V and 7 from J; bases not matched to a gene: 2. DNA of the CDR3: TGTGCCAGCAGCTCTGGACAGGGGAATTCACCCCTCCACTTT. Its translation: CASSSGQGNSPLHF.

This clone was recorded once. The gene calls are TRBV7-8 and TRBJ2-2; TRBD2 agrees at 8 bases. J was trimmed by 2 bases and V by 3 bases; bases with no gene match: 11. Looked up from germline, CDR1 is SGHVS and CDR2 is FQNEAQ. This CDR3 has 18 residues. The CDR3 spells CASSFQGSGGFNTGELFF. The CDR3 DNA follows: TGTGCCAGCAGCTTTCAAGGCAGCGGGGGTTTTAACACCGGGGAGCTGTTTTTT.

The genes are TRBV5-8 and TRBJ2-2; TRBD1 aligns across 7 bases. Germline V gives CDR1 SGHTS, CDR2 YDEGEE. The trim removed 3 bases at V and 7 bases at J, leaving 9 bases unmatched. This CDR3 has 15 residues. The CDR3 here is CASSWWAGGRGELFF. The CDR3 region has the DNA TGTGCCAGCAGCTGGTGGGCAGGGGGACGCGGGGAGCTGTTTTTT.

V and J are TRBV6-5 and TRBJ2-7; TRBD1 agrees at 7 bases. This CDR3 spans 13 amino acids. CDR1 is MNHEY and CDR2 is SVGAGI in the germline V gene. Germline trimming cut 2 bases from V and 11 bases from J; bases unmatched to any gene: 9. The CDR3 DNA reads as TGTGCCAGCAGTTACGGGGATAGACAGGGAGAGTACTTC. Its translation is CASSYGDRQGEYF.

This rearrangement joins TRBV28 to TRBJ2-6; no reliable D call. Trimming took 8 bases from V and 4 from J, leaving 9 bases between them. The CDR3 totals 13 residues. From germline, CDR1 is MDHEN and CDR2 SYDVKM. In nucleotides, the CDR3 is TGTGCCAGCTGGAAGACAGGGGCCAACGTCCTGACTTTC. This codes for CASWKTGANVLTF.

CDR3 sequence: CASSVEQGNEQYF. In DNA form, the CDR3 reads TGTGCCAGCAGTGTGGAACAGGGAAACGAGCAGTACTTC. This chain links TRBV2 with TRBJ2-7; TRBD1 might be the D (6 bases). This CDR3 has 13 residues. From germline, CDR1 is SNHLY and CDR2 FYNNEI. V gave up 4 bases and J gave up 5 bases, with 12 bases separating them.

The gene calls are TRBV4-3 and TRBJ2-7; the D is unclear. V was shortened by 0 bases and J by 2 bases, with 8 bases between the two germline ends. The CDR3 loop spans 14 amino acids. Germline V lookup: CDR1 LGHNA, CDR2 YSLEER. Here the CDR3 DNA reads TGCGCCAGCAGCCAAGATCCTGAACCCTACGAGCAGTACTTC. As protein: CASSQDPEPYEQYF.

The V gene is TRBV2, the J gene TRBJ1-4; the D gene is possibly TRBD1 (6 bases). The V end lost 6 bases, the J end lost 5 bases, and 10 bases lay between the germline ends. The CDR3 is made up of 13 amino acids. The V gene's germline CDR1 is SNHLY and CDR2 FYNNEI. The CDR3 loop reads CASRGAENEKLFF. DNA for the CDR3: TGTGCCAGCAGGGGGGCAGAAAATGAAAAACTGTTTTTT. Together with reference TRBV2 and TRBJ1-4, the CDR3 gives the full variable domain: EPEVTQTPSHQVTQMGQEVILRCVPISNHLYFYWYRQILGQKVEFLVSFYNNEISEKSEIFDDQFSVERPDGSNFTLKIRSTKLEDSAMYFCASRGAENEKLFFGSGTQLSVL.

This rearrangement joins TRBV19 to TRBJ1-1, with no clear D. Between the trimmed V and J ends, which lost 4 bases and 5 bases, there was a span of 11 bases. This CDR3 is 13 amino acids long. Germline CDR1 LNHDA, CDR2 SQIVND (reference sequence). CDR3 in DNA: TGTGCCAGTAGTAACGCTCGTGCAACTGAAGCTTTCTTT. This codes for CASSNARATEAFF. Together with reference TRBV19 and TRBJ1-1, the CDR3 gives the full variable domain: DGGITQSPKYLFRKEGQNVTLSCEQNLNHDAMYWYRQDPGQGLRLIYYSQIVNDFQKGDIAEGYSVSREKKESFPLTVTSAQKNPTAFYLCASSNARATEAFFGQGTRLTVV.

The rearrangement uses TRBV7-9 and TRBJ2-5; D may be TRBD1 or TRBD2 (5 bases each). V shed 4 bases and J shed 1 base, with 10 bases lying between them. The CDR3 is 14 amino acids. Per germline, CDR1 SEHNR and CDR2 FQNEAQ (reference sequence). The CDR3 coding sequence is TGTGCCAGCAGCTCCCTTGGGGGCCAAGAGACCCAGTACTTC. Protein sequence: CASSSLGGQETQYF.

The chain recombines TRBV19 with TRBJ2-6; D is undetermined. The CDR3 runs to 17 residues. V lost 3 bases and J lost 2, with 14 bases in between. Germline V gives CDR1 LNHDA, CDR2 SQIVND (reference sequence). CDR3 coding DNA: TGTGCCAGTAGTATTAATAGCCGGACGGCTGGGGCCAACGTCCTGACTTTC. It specifies CASSINSRTAGANVLTF.

J is TRBJ1-6 and V is TRBV6-1; D is ambiguous. Germline CDR1 is MNHNS and CDR2 is SASEGT. The ends were cut back, 3 bases at V and 13 bases at J, with 13 bases in the middle. The CDR3 has 13 amino acids. The CDR3 region is CASSDQPIPPLHF. The CDR3, as DNA: TGTGCCAGCAGTGATCAACCCATTCCGCCCCTCCACTTT.

The chain employs TRBV14 and TRBJ2-5; D is ambiguous. Germline CDR1 SGHDN, CDR2 FVKESK. This CDR3 has 12 residues. V lost 0 bases, J lost 5 bases, and 4 bases lay in between. CDR3 region: CASSQDGETQYF. CDR3 sequence (DNA): TGTGCCAGCAGCCAAGATGGGGAGACCCAGTACTTC.

This clone was detected a few times. The chain has TRBV19 and TRBJ1-4, with D possibly being TRBD1 (6 bases). CDR1 LNHDA and CDR2 SQIVND come from the germline V gene (reference sequence). This CDR3 has 16 amino acids. V was clipped by 3 bases and J by 0 bases, with 11 bases between them. The chain's CDR3 is CASSMRTAATNEKLFF. The CDR3 nucleotides are TGTGCCAGTAGTATGCGGACAGCGGCAACTAATGAAAAACTGTTTTTT.

This chain uses TRBV2 with TRBJ1-1; D is undetermined. V gave up 7 bases and J gave up 4 bases, with 16 bases separating them. The CDR3 length is 14 residues. In germline, CDR1 is SNHLY, CDR2 FYNNEI. The CDR3 here is CASIRTREVTEAFF. The CDR3 nucleotides are TGTGCCAGCATTCGGACCCGGGAGGTCACTGAAGCTTTCTTT.

The chain carries TRBV7-2 and TRBJ2-1, with TRBD1 matching over 9 bases. The CDR3 contains 12 residues. V trimming: 3 bases; J trimming: 15 bases; junction bases outside the gene matches: 6. Germline-derived CDR1 and CDR2 are SGHTA and FQGNSA. The CDR3 region has the DNA TGTGCCAGCAGCTTGTCGGACAGGGGCTGGTTCTTC. Residues: CASSLSDRGWFF.